The clone carrying this TCR beta chain has ten or more counts. Trimming removed 4 bases from V and 3 bases from J; junction bases left unmatched: 3. CDR1 is SGHRS, CDR2 YFSETQ, per germline. CDR3 length: 13 residues. This entry is derived from a study of T-cell reconstitution after alpha-beta-depleted transplantation in children. Using unique molecular identifiers, the investigators prepared the TCRbeta library. One entry per CDR3 protein, called by TCRdb with MiXCR from the PCR reads. The profile covers hundreds of thousands of distinct CDR3 sequences, with about an eighth appearing a single time and roughly 0.84% taken by the ten largest.

The chain recombines TRBV5-1 with TRBJ2-7; the match to TRBD2 covers 8 bases. This TCR derives from a girl aged 2-10 years with congenital amegakaryocytic thrombocytopenia, due to receive a stem cell transplant. Sequenced material: PBMCs, taken before TCRalphabeta/CD19-depleted stem cell transplant. The CDR3 region has the DNA TGCGCCAGCAGCCCTGCGGGAGGCTACGAGCAGTACTTC. Translation gives CASSPAGGYEQYF.